Following are 15 T cell receptor beta chains from one sample sequenced in a study of CD8 T cells in ankylosing spondylitis. TCRdb passed the 5' RACE reads through MiXCR, listing each CDR3 protein once. The table includes 250,000 to 350,000 distinct CDR3 sequences, 20% detected once. Sequenced input: blood, either unsorted or a sorted T cell fraction (not recorded which). The receptors originated from a male donor with ankylosing spondylitis or in good health (not recorded which).

This clonotype was counted only a few times. The V gene is TRBV9, the J gene TRBJ2-7; unclear D gene. Germline CDR1 SGDLS, CDR2 YYNGEE. This CDR3 is built from 12 residues. With 9 bases removed from V and 4 bases from J, the gap between germline ends came to 14 bases. The DNA of the CDR3 is TGTGCCATAACCCTTAAACGATACGAGCAGTACGTC. Translation gives CAITLKRYEQYV.

The gene calls are TRBV19 and TRBJ2-1; TRBD1 matches 7 bases. Germline values: CDR1 LNHDA, CDR2 SQIVND (reference sequence). The CDR3 sequence is 14 residues long. V lost 6 bases, J lost 6 bases, and 8 bases stayed unmatched. CDR3 in amino acids: CASRGQGVGNEQFF. DNA of the CDR3: TGTGCCAGTAGGGGGCAGGGGGTTGGCAATGAGCAGTTCTTC.

This clonotype occurred a few times. The chain uses TRBV12-3 or TRBV12-4 and TRBJ1-1, with 9 bases that match TRBD1. The CDR3 is made up of 17 amino acids. V gave up 7 bases and J gave up 1 base; unmatched junction bases: 13. CDR3 DNA sequence: TGTGCCAGCAACCCAGGACAGGGGAGGGTTGGGAACACTGAAGCTTTCTTT. Amino acid sequence: CASNPGQGRVGNTEAFF.

This clonotype came up a few times. V is TRBV28 and J is TRBJ1-6; 9 nucleotides agree with TRBD1. J gave up 10 bases and V 6 bases, and 10 bases lay outside the gene matches. The CDR3 contains 15 residues. The germline V gene has CDR1 MDHEN and CDR2 SYDVKM. CDR3 sequence reads: CASRFRGTGWSPLHF. The CDR3, as DNA: TGTGCCAGCAGATTCCGAGGGACAGGGTGGTCACCCCTCCACTTT.

The chain uses TRBV5-1 and TRBJ2-2, with D tentatively TRBD1 (6 bases). The V end was cut by 1 base, the J end by 6 bases, with 10 bases between. The germline V gene encodes CDR1 SGHRS and CDR2 YFSETQ. There are 14 residues in the CDR3. CDR3 in DNA: TGCGCCAGCAGCTTGACAGGGAAACCCGGGGAGCTGTTTTTT. This sequence encodes CASSLTGKPGELFF.

The chain links TRBV24-1 to TRBJ2-3, with TRBD1 identical over 8 bases. The CDR3 loop spans 14 amino acids. The V gene's germline CDR1 is KGHDR and CDR2 SFDVKD. V trimming: 5 bases; J trimming: 1 base; junction bases outside the gene matches: 1. Written as DNA, the CDR3 is TGTGCCACCAGTGCGGACAGGGGCACAGATACGCAGTATTTT. Protein product: CATSADRGTDTQYF.

A note on this clonotype: This may stem from a read error, because a much larger clone lies one nucleotide away. DNA for the CDR3: TGTGCCAGCAGTTATGGGAGGGATGGGATCTATGGCTACACCTTC. It yields the protein CASSYGRDGIYGYTF. The chain couples TRBV12-3 or TRBV12-4 to TRBJ1-2; no firm D call. The CDR3 consists of 15 residues. The V end lost 4 bases, the J end lost 4 bases, and 16 bases lay between the germline ends.

The rearrangement joins TRBV12-3 or TRBV12-4 to TRBJ2-2, with D unclear. The length of the CDR3 is 13 residues. V was clipped by 5 bases and J by 7 bases, with 11 bases between them. CDR3 in amino acids: CASSPRPDGELFF. The CDR3 bases are TGTGCCAGCAGTCCCCGACCGGACGGGGAGCTGTTTTTT.

This sequence joins TRBV21-1 and TRBJ2-7; the table's TRBD2 call for D was not verified on the DNA. TRBV21-1 has pseudogene status. The CDR3 is 15 residues long. Here the CDR3 reads CASSITRLALYEQYV. The CDR3 DNA reads TGTGCCAGCAGCATAACCCGTCTAGCCCTCTACGAGCAGTACGTC.

In DNA form, the CDR3 reads TGTGCCAGCAGATCGAGCGGGGGTAGGGATACGCAGTATTTT. Protein sequence: CASRSSGGRDTQYF. This chain joins TRBV12-3 or TRBV12-4 and TRBJ2-3; TRBD2 aligns across 8 bases. V dropped 6 bases and J dropped 6; count of bases not matched to a gene: 8. The CDR3 sequence is 14 residues long.

This clonotype was observed a few times. The V call is TRBV12-3 or TRBV12-4, the J call TRBJ1-3; D is ambiguous. The CDR3 covers 13 residues. V lost 6 bases to trimming and J lost 2 bases, with 8 bases between them. The CDR3 spells CASSLAAGNTIYF. CDR3 DNA sequence: TGTGCCAGCAGCCTTGCGGCTGGAAACACCATATATTTT.

This clonotype came up once. The genes are TRBV28 and TRBJ2-1; D not certain. The CDR3 spans 15 residues. From germline, CDR1 is MDHEN and CDR2 SYDVKM. V dropped 6 bases and J dropped 6 bases, with 18 bases sitting between them. CDR3 sequence reads: CASRISRLGPNEQFF. DNA for the CDR3: TGTGCCAGCAGGATATCCAGGTTAGGGCCCAATGAGCAGTTCTTC.

The chain carries TRBV12-2 and TRBJ1-6. TRBV12-2 represents a pseudogene. This CDR3 is built from 21 residues. The CDR3 loop reads CASRLGAWKILTSSYNSPLHF. CDR3 DNA: TGTGCAAGTCGCTTAGGGGCTTGGAAGATATTGACGTCCTCCTATAATTCACCCCTCCACTTT.

The sample holds a few counts of this clonotype. This chain connects TRBV5-4 to TRBJ1-5; 9 bases are shared with TRBD1. Unmatched junction bases numbered 14, after V lost 1 base and J lost 3 bases. The CDR3 spans 19 residues. Germline values: CDR1 SGHNT, CDR2 YYREEE (reference sequence). The CDR3 DNA reads as TGTGCCAGCAGCTTGAAGTTCCGGGACAGGGTAGTTGACAATCAGCCCCAGCATTTT. Amino acid sequence: CASSLKFRDRVVDNQPQHF.

The chain recombines TRBV19 with TRBJ2-3; D ambiguous. The CDR3 has 15 amino acids. V lost 3 bases to trimming and J lost 6 bases, with 16 bases between them. Germline CDR1 and CDR2: LNHDA and SQIVND (reference sequence). CDR3 DNA: TGTGCCAGTAGTATTCTGGGGATTCTAGGTGATACGCAGTATTTT. It is translated as CASSILGILGDTQYF.